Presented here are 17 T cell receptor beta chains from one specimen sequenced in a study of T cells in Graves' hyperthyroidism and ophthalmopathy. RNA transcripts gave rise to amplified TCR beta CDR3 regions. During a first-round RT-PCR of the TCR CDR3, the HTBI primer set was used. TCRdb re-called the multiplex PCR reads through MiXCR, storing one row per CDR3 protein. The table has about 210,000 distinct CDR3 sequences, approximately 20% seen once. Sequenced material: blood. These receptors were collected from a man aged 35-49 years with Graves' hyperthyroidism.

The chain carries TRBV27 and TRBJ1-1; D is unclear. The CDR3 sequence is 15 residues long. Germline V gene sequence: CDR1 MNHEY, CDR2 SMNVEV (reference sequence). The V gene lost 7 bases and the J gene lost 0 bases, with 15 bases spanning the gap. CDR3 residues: CASNRADVMNTEAFF. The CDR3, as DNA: TGTGCCAGCAATAGAGCAGACGTAATGAACACTGAAGCTTTCTTT.

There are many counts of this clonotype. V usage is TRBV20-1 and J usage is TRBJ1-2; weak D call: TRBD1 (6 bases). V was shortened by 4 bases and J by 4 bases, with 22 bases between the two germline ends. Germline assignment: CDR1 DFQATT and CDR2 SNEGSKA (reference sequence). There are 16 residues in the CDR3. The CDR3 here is CSANPDRMGQSYGYTF. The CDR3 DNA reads TGCAGTGCTAACCCCGATAGGATGGGACAAAGCTATGGCTACACCTTC.

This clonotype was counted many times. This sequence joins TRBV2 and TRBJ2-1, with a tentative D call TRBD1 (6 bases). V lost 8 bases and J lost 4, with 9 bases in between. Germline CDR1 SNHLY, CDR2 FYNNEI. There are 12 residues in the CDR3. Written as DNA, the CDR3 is TGTGCCAGCCGCGACAGGTACAATGAGCAGTTCTTC. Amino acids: CASRDRYNEQFF.

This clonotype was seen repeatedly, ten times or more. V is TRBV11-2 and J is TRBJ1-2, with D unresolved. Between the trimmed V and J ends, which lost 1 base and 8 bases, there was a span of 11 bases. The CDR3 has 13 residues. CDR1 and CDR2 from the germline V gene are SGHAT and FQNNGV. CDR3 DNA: TGTGCCAGCAGCTTAGGACAAGGGAGAGGCTACACCTTC. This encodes CASSLGQGRGYTF.

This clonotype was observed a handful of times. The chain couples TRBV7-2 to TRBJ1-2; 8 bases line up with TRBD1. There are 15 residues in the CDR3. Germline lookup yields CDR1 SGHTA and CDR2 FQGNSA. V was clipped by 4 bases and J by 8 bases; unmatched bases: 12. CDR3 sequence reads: CASSSAPQDRAGYTF. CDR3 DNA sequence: TGTGCCAGCAGCTCCGCACCACAGGACAGGGCCGGCTACACCTTC.

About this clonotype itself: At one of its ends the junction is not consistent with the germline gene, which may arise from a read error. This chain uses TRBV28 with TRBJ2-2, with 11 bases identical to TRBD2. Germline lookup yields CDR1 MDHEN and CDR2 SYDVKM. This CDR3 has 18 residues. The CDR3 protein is CASSFSPSGGTNTEELFF. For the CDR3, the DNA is TGTGCCAGCAGTTTTAGCCCTAGCGGGGGGACGAACACCGAGGAGCTGTTTTTT.

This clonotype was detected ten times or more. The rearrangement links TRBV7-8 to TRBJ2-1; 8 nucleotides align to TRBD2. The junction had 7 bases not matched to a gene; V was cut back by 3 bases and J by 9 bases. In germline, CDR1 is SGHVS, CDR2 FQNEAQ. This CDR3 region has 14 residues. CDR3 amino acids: CASSLYGGGGEQFF. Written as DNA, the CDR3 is TGTGCCAGCAGCTTGTACGGGGGGGGAGGTGAGCAGTTCTTC.

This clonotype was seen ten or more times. The CDR3 protein is CASSYLGDGTEAFF. The CDR3 DNA reads as TGTGCCAGCAGTTACCTCGGGGATGGGACTGAAGCTTTCTTT. The chain recombines TRBV6-1 with TRBJ1-1; D uncertain. V dropped 5 bases and J dropped 5 bases, with 15 bases sitting between them. There are 14 residues in the CDR3. Per the germline V gene, CDR1 is MNHNS and CDR2 is SASEGT.

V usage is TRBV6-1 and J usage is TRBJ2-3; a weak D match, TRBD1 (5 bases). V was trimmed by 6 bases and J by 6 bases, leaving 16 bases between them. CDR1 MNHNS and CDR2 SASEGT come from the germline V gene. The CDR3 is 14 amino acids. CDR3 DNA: TGTGCCAGCAGACGAACAGGAGCCGCGGATACGCAGTATTTT. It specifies CASRRTGAADTQYF.

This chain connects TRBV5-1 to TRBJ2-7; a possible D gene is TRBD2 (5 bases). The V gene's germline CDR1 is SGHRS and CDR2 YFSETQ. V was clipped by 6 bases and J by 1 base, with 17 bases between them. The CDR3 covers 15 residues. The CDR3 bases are TGCGCCAGCAACTTCGGGGTGGGCAAATCCTACGAGCAGTACTTC. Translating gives CASNFGVGKSYEQYF.

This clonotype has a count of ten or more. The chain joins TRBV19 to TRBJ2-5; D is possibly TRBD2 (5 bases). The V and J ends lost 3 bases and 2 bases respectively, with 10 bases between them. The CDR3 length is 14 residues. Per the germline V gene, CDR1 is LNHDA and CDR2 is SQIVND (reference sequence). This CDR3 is CASSISPGQETQYF. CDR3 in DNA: TGTGCCAGTAGTATTTCCCCGGGGCAAGAGACCCAGTACTTC.

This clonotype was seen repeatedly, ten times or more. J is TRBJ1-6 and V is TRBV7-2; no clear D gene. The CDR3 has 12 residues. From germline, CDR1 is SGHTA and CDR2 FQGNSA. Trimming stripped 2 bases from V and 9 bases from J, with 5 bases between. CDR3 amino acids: CASSLLGSPLHF. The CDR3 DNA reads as TGTGCCAGCAGCTTATTGGGTTCACCCCTCCACTTT.

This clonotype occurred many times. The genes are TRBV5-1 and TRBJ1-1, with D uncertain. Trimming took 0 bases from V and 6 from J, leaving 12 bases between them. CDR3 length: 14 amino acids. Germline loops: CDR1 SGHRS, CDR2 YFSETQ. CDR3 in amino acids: CASSLVGRFPEAFF. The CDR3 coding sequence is TGCGCCAGCAGCTTGGTTGGCAGGTTCCCTGAAGCTTTCTTT.

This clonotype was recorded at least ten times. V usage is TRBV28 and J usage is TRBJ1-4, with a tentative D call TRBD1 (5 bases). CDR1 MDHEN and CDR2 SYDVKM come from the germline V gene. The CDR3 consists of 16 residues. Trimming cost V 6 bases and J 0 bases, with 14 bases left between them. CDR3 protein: CASSTPGIATNEKLFF. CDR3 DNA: TGTGCCAGCAGCACCCCAGGGATTGCAACTAATGAAAAACTGTTTTTT.

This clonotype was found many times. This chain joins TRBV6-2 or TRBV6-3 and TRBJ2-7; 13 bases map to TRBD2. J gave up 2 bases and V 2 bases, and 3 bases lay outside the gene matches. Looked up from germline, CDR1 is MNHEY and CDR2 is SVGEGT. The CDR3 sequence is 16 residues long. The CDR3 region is CASSYGLAGATYEQYF. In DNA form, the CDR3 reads TGTGCCAGCAGTTACGGACTAGCGGGGGCCACCTACGAGCAGTACTTC.

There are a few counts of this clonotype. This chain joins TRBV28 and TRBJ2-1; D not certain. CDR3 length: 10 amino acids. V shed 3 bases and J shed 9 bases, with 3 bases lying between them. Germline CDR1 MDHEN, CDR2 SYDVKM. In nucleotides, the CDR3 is TGTGCCAGCAGTTTGGGTGAGCAGTTCTTC. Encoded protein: CASSLGEQFF.

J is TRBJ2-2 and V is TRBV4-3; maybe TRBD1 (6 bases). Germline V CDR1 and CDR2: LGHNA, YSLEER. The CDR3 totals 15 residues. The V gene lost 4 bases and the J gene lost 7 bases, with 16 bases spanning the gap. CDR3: CASSRGTPEVGELFF. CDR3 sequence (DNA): TGCGCCAGCAGCCGGGGGACACCGGAGGTCGGGGAGCTGTTTTTT.